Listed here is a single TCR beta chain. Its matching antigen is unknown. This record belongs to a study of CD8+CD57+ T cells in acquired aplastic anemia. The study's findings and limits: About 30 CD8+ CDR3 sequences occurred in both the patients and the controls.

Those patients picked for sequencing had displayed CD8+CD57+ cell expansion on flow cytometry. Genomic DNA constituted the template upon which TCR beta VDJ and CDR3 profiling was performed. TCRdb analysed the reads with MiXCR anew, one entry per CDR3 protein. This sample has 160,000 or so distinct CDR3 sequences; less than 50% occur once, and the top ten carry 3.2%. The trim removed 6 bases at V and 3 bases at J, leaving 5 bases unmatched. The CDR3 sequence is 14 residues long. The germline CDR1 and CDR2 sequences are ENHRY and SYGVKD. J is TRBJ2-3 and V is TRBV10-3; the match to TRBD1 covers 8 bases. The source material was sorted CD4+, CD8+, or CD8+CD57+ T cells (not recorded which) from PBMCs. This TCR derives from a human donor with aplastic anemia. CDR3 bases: TGTGCCATCAGGAACGGGACAGGTACAGATACGCAGTATTTT. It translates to CAIRNGTGTDTQYF.